Listed below are T cell receptor beta chains from one sample, sequenced in a study of blood T cells in healthy people across ages. TCRdb fed the 5' RACE reads into MiXCR, producing one record per CDR3 protein. Of over 1.5 million distinct CDR3 sequences listed, around 48% are singletons. Sequenced input: blood. The source is a woman in her 40s in good health. Both conserved end residues are part of each CDR3. The D gene is left open where the match is weak. Expanded clones are given a class, and other clones once, few, many or no size at all.

NA	TRBV27	TRBJ2-1	TRBD2	CASSLASGVLNEQFF	TGTGCCAGCAGTTTAGCTAGCGGGGTCCTAAATGAGCAGTTCTTC
NA	TRBV27	TRBJ1-2	TRBD1	CASKSPRGQGYGYTF	TGTGCCAGCAAATCCCCCCGGGGACAGGGATATGGCTACACCTTC
NA	TRBV2	TRBJ1-2	NA	CASRDIHYGYTF	TGTGCCAGCAGGGACATACACTATGGCTACACCTTC
few	TRBV27	TRBJ2-3	TRBD2	CASSTSGLAGGSSDTQYF	TGTGCCAGCAGCACGAGTGGGCTAGCGGGGGGTAGCTCAGATACGCAGTATTTT
few	TRBV20-1	TRBJ2-7	NA	CSARPTTAPYEQYF	TGCAGTGCTAGACCGACCACAGCGCCCTACGAGCAGTACTTC
NA	TRBV27	TRBJ1-1	NA	CASSTHWTATMNTEAFF	TGTGCCAGCAGTACACACTGGACAGCGACTATGAACACTGAAGCTTTCTTT
NA	TRBV6-1	TRBJ2-1	TRBD1	CASSMGQIAFF	TGTGCTAGCAGTATGGGACAGATCGCGTTCTTC
NA	TRBV28	TRBJ1-1	NA	CASVPGRLNTEAFF	TGTGCCAGCGTCCCGGGACGGTTGAACACTGAAGCTTTCTTT
NA	TRBV2	TRBJ1-2	NA	CATLNSGVGYGYTF	TGTGCCACCCTAAACTCAGGGGTAGGCTATGGCTACACCTTC
NA	TRBV27	TRBJ2-5	NA	CASSSPFRETQYF	TGTGCCAGCAGTTCCCCCTTTAGAGAGACCCAGTACTTC
few	TRBV6-6	TRBJ2-1	NA	CASSYGPGNEQFF	TGTGCCAGCAGTTACGGACCCGGGAATGAGCAGTTCTTC
once	TRBV7-2	TRBJ1-1	NA	CASSTQRLTEAFF	TGTGCCAGCAGCACCCAGAGACTCACTGAAGCTTTCTTT
many	TRBV5-1	TRBJ2-1	TRBD2	CASSLTSGGDEQFF	TGTGCCAGCAGTTTGACTAGCGGGGGTGATGAGCAGTTCTTC
NA	TRBV5-6	TRBJ2-6	TRBD1	CASSTLTGSGANVLTF	TGTGCCAGCAGCACCTTGACAGGGTCTGGGGCCAACGTCCTGACTTTC
few	TRBV29-1	TRBJ2-1	NA	CSVEAAGIDNYNEQFF	TGCAGCGTTGAGGCGGCAGGGATAGACAACTACAATGAGCAGTTCTTC
NA	TRBV6-1	TRBJ2-5	TRBD1	CASSGTGDPAPHNEQYF	TGTGCCAGCAGTGGGACAGGAGACCCAGCCCCCCACAATGAGCAGTACTTC
NA	TRBV6-5	TRBJ2-1	NA	CATGINEQFF	TGTGCCACAGGGATCAATGAGCAGTTCTTC
NA	TRBV20-1	TRBJ1-2	TRBD1	CSVVPGQGISYTF	TGCAGTGTTGTACCGGGACAGGGGATTAGCTACACCTTC
NA	TRBV3-1	TRBJ2-3	NA	CASSQDLGRASTDTQYF	TGTGCCAGCAGCCAAGACCTCGGCAGGGCTAGCACAGATACGCAGTATTTT
NA	TRBV14	TRBJ1-4	NA	CASSRQHLLALGEKLFF	TGTGCCAGCAGCCGCCAACACCTTCTAGCCTTAGGAGAAAAACTGTTTTTT
few	TRBV7-9	TRBJ2-3	TRBD1	CASTQGQGTDTQYF	TGTGCCAGCACCCAGGGACAGGGAACAGATACGCAGTATTTT
NA	TRBV6-2/TRBV6-3	TRBJ2-5	TRBD2	CASSYPTSGATRGQETQYF	TGTGCCAGCAGTTACCCGACTAGCGGGGCTACTAGGGGACAAGAGACCCAGTACTTC
NA	TRBV3-1	TRBJ1-4	NA	CATRLTTNEKLFF	TGTGCCACCAGACTAACAACTAATGAAAAACTGTTTTTT
NA	TRBV7-2	TRBJ2-3	NA	CASSFPRLGAGTQYF	TGTGCCAGCAGCTTCCCCCGACTCGGGGCCGGTACGCAGTATTTT
few	TRBV9	TRBJ2-3	NA	CASSVAEDTQYF	TGTGCCAGCAGCGTAGCCGAAGATACGCAGTATTTT
NA	TRBV7-9	TRBJ2-3	NA	CASSSRRGQDTQYF	TGTGCCAGCAGCTCCCGGCGGGGGCAGGATACGCAGTATTTT
few	TRBV4-2	TRBJ2-7	NA	CASSQDETRNEQYF	TGTGCCAGCAGCCAAGATGAGACGCGAAACGAGCAGTACTTC
few	TRBV7-2	TRBJ2-5	NA	CASSLSAETQYF	TGTGCCAGCAGCTTAAGTGCAGAGACCCAGTACTTC
NA	TRBV14	TRBJ2-5	NA	CASSQAVYVTQYF	TGTGCCAGCAGCCAAGCGGTTTATGTGACCCAGTACTTC
NA	TRBV5-5	TRBJ1-2	NA	CASSLGGLEADGYTF	TGTGCCAGCAGCTTGGGAGGGTTGGAGGCCGATGGCTACACCTTC
NA	TRBV20-1	TRBJ1-4	NA	CSALGRQGEKLFF	TGCAGTGCCCTAGGGCGGCAGGGTGAAAAACTGTTTTTT
NA	TRBV10-2	TRBJ1-2	NA	CASSESTATYGYTF	TGCGCCAGCAGTGAGTCGACGGCGACCTATGGCTACACCTTC
NA	TRBV29-1	TRBJ2-5	NA	CGVVFGAGETQYF	TGCGGCGTTGTGTTCGGGGCGGGGGAGACCCAGTACTTC
NA	TRBV6-2/TRBV6-3	TRBJ2-4	NA	CASTLASSIIQYF	TGTGCCAGCACCCTGGCTAGCAGTATCATTCAGTACTTC
few	TRBV6-1	TRBJ2-7	NA	CASSEVLSSSNEQYF	TGTGCCAGCAGTGAAGTACTCTCTAGCAGCAACGAGCAGTACTTC
NA	TRBV18	TRBJ2-1	TRBD2	CASSPRGAEQFF	TGTGCCAGCTCACCGCGGGGGGCTGAGCAGTTCTTC
NA	TRBV29-1	TRBJ2-3	NA	CSVEDPTGQEQGPGDTQYF	TGCAGCGTTGAAGATCCCACGGGTCAGGAACAGGGCCCTGGAGATACGCAGTATTTT
few	TRBV20-1	TRBJ1-4	TRBD1	CSARPGQGNEKLFF	TGCAGTGCTAGACCGGGACAGGGAAATGAAAAACTGTTTTTT
NA	TRBV6-4	TRBJ2-4	NA	CASIPKNIQYF	TGTGCCAGCATTCCCAAAAACATTCAGTACTTC
NA	TRBV9	TRBJ2-1	TRBD2	CASSVGGGRGAGLGYNEQFF	TGTGCCAGCAGCGTAGGAGGAGGGAGGGGAGCGGGGTTGGGCTACAATGAGCAGTTCTTC
NA	TRBV20-1	TRBJ2-5	TRBD2	CSASTSGGGTQETQYF	TGCAGTGCTAGTACTAGCGGGGGGGGGACCCAAGAGACCCAGTACTTC
many	TRBV4-1	TRBJ2-4	NA	CASSQDQGPVQYF	TGCGCCAGCAGCCAAGATCAGGGACCAGTTCAGTACTTC
NA	TRBV20-1	TRBJ1-2	TRBD1	CSARRTGHGYTF	TGCAGTGCTAGGCGGACAGGGCATGGCTACACCTTC
NA	TRBV7-9	TRBJ2-3	NA	CASGSGEADPDTQYF	TGTGCCAGCGGCTCGGGCGAGGCCGACCCAGATACGCAGTATTTT
NA	TRBV14	TRBJ1-2	TRBD1	CASSQDLGQGAPNYGYTF	TGTGCCAGCAGCCAAGATCTTGGACAGGGGGCCCCCAACTATGGCTACACCTTC